The 15 T cell receptor beta chains below come from one sample, sequenced in a study of radiotherapy plus CTLA-4 blockade in lung cancer. Profiled with immunoSEQ multiplex PCR; TCRdb holds only in-frame clones, not every one. This sample has 77,000 or so clones, with less than 85% found just once. The sequenced sample was peripheral blood, obtained from a patient treated with radiotherapy plus ipilimumab. The origin of the receptors is a human donor with non-small cell lung cancer whose response to radiotherapy plus ipilimumab could not be evaluated.

The chain is built from TRBV30 and TRBJ1-2, with 7 bases fitting TRBD1. Trimming at V came to 2 bases and at J to 0 bases, leaving 6 bases not matched to a gene. The CDR3 is 15 amino acids. Germline V lookup: CDR1 GTSNPN, CDR2 SVGIG (reference sequence). Here the CDR3 DNA reads TGTGCCTGGAGTAACCAACAGGGGTCTAACTATGGCTACACCTTC. Protein product: CAWSNQQGSNYGYTF. Looking up the rest from reference TRBV30 and TRBJ1-2 gives the full variable domain: SQTIHQWPATLVQPVGSPLSLECTVEGTSNPNLYWYRQAAGRGLQLLFYSVGIGQISSEVPQNLSASRPQDRQFILSSKKLLLSDSGFYLCAWSNQQGSNYGYTFGSGTRLTVV.

This clone has a handful of counts. The chain carries TRBV5-1 and TRBJ2-1; possible D gene TRBD1, 6 bases. V lost 0 bases and J lost 7, with 14 bases in between. The CDR3 runs 15 residues. The germline V gene has CDR1 SGHRS and CDR2 YFSETQ. CDR3 coding DNA: TGCGCCAGCAGCTTGGCCGTGGGGGCGCGGAATGAGCAGTTCTTC. Translated: CASSLAVGARNEQFF.

The rearrangement uses TRBV11-2 and TRBJ2-2; TRBD2 aligns across 8 bases. The ends lost 6 bases at V and 6 bases at J; junction bases unmatched: 12. From germline, CDR1 is SGHAT and CDR2 FQNNGV. The CDR3 consists of 16 residues. The CDR3 region is CASRHIREGLPGELFF. The DNA for the CDR3 is TGTGCCAGCAGGCATATCCGGGAGGGCCTCCCCGGGGAGCTGTTTTTT.

CDR3 loop: CASSLVTGSDYGYTF. The CDR3 DNA reads as TGTGCCAGCAGCTTGGTCACGGGGAGCGATTATGGCTACACCTTC. The chain combines TRBV5-4 with TRBJ1-2; D gene unclear. The CDR3 runs 15 residues. Looked up from germline, CDR1 is SGHNT and CDR2 is YYREEE (reference sequence). V was trimmed by 0 bases and J by 5 bases, leaving 14 bases between them. Combining the CDR3 with reference TRBV5-4 and TRBJ1-2 gives the whole variable domain ETGVTQSPTHLIKTRGQQVTLRCSSQSGHNTVSWYQQALGQGPQFIFQYYREEENGRGNFPPRFSGLQFPNYSSELNVNALELDDSALYLCASSLVTGSDYGYTFGSGTRLTVV.

V is TRBV28 and J is TRBJ2-6; 8 bases map to TRBD1. With V trimmed by 3 bases and J by 2 bases, 12 bases remained unmatched. The CDR3 runs to 19 residues. The germline CDR1 and CDR2 sequences are MDHEN and SYDVKM. Here the CDR3 reads CASSFWGRDRRTGANVLTF. The CDR3 DNA follows: TGTGCCAGCAGTTTCTGGGGACGGGACAGGAGGACTGGGGCCAACGTCCTGACTTTC.

V usage is TRBV6-6 and J usage is TRBJ1-1; TRBD1 matches at 8 bases. Germline CDR1 MNHNY, CDR2 SVGAGI (reference sequence). V was pared by 0 bases and J by 6 bases, with 9 bases of the junction left unmatched. The length of the CDR3 is 16 residues. In DNA form, the CDR3 reads TGTGCCAGCAGTTACTCCCCGGCAGGGGGCCCCCCTGAAGCTTTCTTT. Its protein is CASSYSPAGGPPEAFF.

The V gene is TRBV28, the J gene TRBJ2-1; 10 nucleotides match TRBD1. With 5 bases clipped from V and 2 bases from J, the junction kept 6 bases outside the gene matches. The CDR3 spans 16 residues. The germline V gene has CDR1 MDHEN and CDR2 SYDVKM. DNA for the CDR3: TGTGCCAGCAGTCTACTTGACAGGGGGCCCTACAATGAGCAGTTCTTC. It codes for CASSLLDRGPYNEQFF. Full variable domain (outside the CDR3, taken from reference TRBV28 and TRBJ2-1): DVKVTQSSRYLVKRTGEKVFLECVQDMDHENMFWYRQDPGLGLRLIYFSYDVKMKEKGDIPEGYSVSREKKERFSLILESASTNQTSMYLCASSLLDRGPYNEQFFGPGTRLTVL.

This clone was counted only a few times. V and J are TRBV1 and TRBJ2-3; TRBD2 is taken as the D call from the table, unchecked against the DNA. TRBV1 is a pseudogene. This CDR3 region has 16 residues. This CDR3 reads CTSSQAIAGPTDTQYF. CDR3 nucleotides: TGCACCAGCAGCCAAGCAATAGCGGGACCCACAGATACGCAGTATTTT.

The chain links TRBV6-4 to TRBJ2-3; 7 bases are a match to TRBD2. V trimming: 3 bases; J trimming: 6 bases; junction bases outside the gene matches: 9. Germline V CDR1 and CDR2: MRHNA, SNTAGT. The CDR3 has 15 amino acids. The CDR3 DNA follows: TGTGCCAGCAGTGAAACGGGAGGAGCGTCGGATACGCAGTATTTT. It is translated as CASSETGGASDTQYF.

This clone was detected once. The chain has TRBV7-9 and TRBJ1-4; D unclear. Trimming cost V 1 base and J 8 bases, with 14 bases left between them. Germline CDR1 SEHNR, CDR2 FQNEAQ (reference sequence). This CDR3 comprises 15 residues. The CDR3 is CASSLGGLPSEKLFF. CDR3 in DNA: TGTGCCAGCAGCTTAGGCGGACTCCCCTCGGAAAAACTGTTTTTT.

The chain combines TRBV9 with TRBJ1-2; D is ambiguous. Germline CDR1 and CDR2: SGDLS and YYNGEE. V gave up 0 bases and J gave up 2 bases, with 11 bases separating them. This CDR3 contains 15 residues. The CDR3 spells CASSVGKAGNYGYTF. As DNA, the CDR3 is TGTGCCAGCAGCGTAGGAAAGGCAGGAAACTATGGCTACACCTTC.

This clone was observed a single time. The rearrangement uses TRBV7-9 and TRBJ1-2, with D uncertain. V was shortened by 3 bases and J by 2 bases, with 7 bases between the two germline ends. CDR1 and CDR2 (germline): SEHNR, FQNEAQ (reference sequence). This CDR3 contains 13 residues. The CDR3 DNA follows: TGTGCCAGCAGCTTGAATGGCAACTATGGCTACACCTTC. Translation: CASSLNGNYGYTF.

This clone was observed once. The V gene is TRBV19, the J gene TRBJ1-4; D may be TRBD1 (6 bases). The length of the CDR3 is 16 residues. Germline V CDR1 and CDR2: LNHDA, SQIVND (reference sequence). V was trimmed by 3 bases and J by 4 bases, leaving 15 bases between them. CDR3 sequence reads: CASSIGRTAGNEKLFF. Written as DNA, the CDR3 is TGTGCCAGTAGTATTGGAAGGACAGCCGGTAATGAAAAACTGTTTTTT.

The genes are TRBV27 and TRBJ2-1; 9 bases line up with TRBD1. The CDR3 length is 15 residues. The V gene's germline CDR1 is MNHEY and CDR2 SMNVEV (reference sequence). Trimming removed 6 bases from V and 9 bases from J; junction bases left unmatched: 12. CDR3 sequence reads: CASSPTGTGLGEQFF. Here the CDR3 DNA reads TGTGCCAGCAGCCCGACGGGGACAGGGTTAGGTGAGCAGTTCTTC.

In regard to this clone: Other DNA sequences in this sample translate to the same CDR3. The rearrangement joins TRBV19 to TRBJ1-5; possibly TRBD1 for D (5 bases). Trimming removed 3 bases from V and 7 bases from J, with 10 bases in between. The CDR3 runs 13 residues. Germline-derived CDR1 and CDR2 are LNHDA and SQIVND (reference sequence). CDR3 coding DNA: TGTGCCAGTAGTATTCAGGGAATACAGCCCCAGCATTTT. Translating it yields CASSIQGIQPQHF. Supplemented by reference TRBV19 and TRBJ1-5, the full variable domain reads DGGITQSPKYLFRKEGQNVTLSCEQNLNHDAMYWYRQDPGQGLRLIYYSQIVNDFQKGDIAEGYSVSREKKESFPLTVTSAQKNPTAFYLCASSIQGIQPQHFGDGTRLSIL.